The 19 T cell receptor beta chains given below trace back to one sample, sequenced in a study of blood T cells in healthy people across ages. Primed by a sample-barcoded 5' primer and a J-beta primer mix, a second PCR proceeded for 7 to 11 cycles. TCRdb re-called the 5' RACE reads through MiXCR, storing one row per CDR3 protein. The sample yields about 1.1 million distinct CDR3 sequences, 35% to 40% seen once. Sequencing was done on a sample of blood. Every receptor here comes from a young man in good health.

This clonotype appeared many times. V is TRBV20-1 and J is TRBJ2-7; D may match TRBD1 or TRBD2 (5 bases each). The CDR3 loop spans 17 amino acids. CDR1 DFQATT and CDR2 SNEGSKA come from the germline V gene (reference sequence). Trimming stripped 1 base from V and 2 bases from J, with 21 bases between. The CDR3 DNA is TGCAGTGCTAGAGCTTTCGTTTCCGGGACGGCGACCTACGAGCAGTACTTC. Translated: CSARAFVSGTATYEQYF.

CDR3 nucleotide sequence: TGTGCCAGCAGGATTGCTGGGGCCGTGAACACTGAAGCTTTCTTT. Translation gives CASRIAGAVNTEAFF. The chain carries TRBV27 and TRBJ1-1, with D perhaps TRBD1 (5 bases). The V gene lost 6 bases and the J gene lost 0 bases, with 14 bases spanning the gap. The germline CDR1 and CDR2 sequences are MNHEY and SMNVEV (reference sequence). The CDR3 extends over 15 amino acids.

This clonotype was found a few times. The chain combines TRBV7-9 with TRBJ1-4; 7 nucleotides match TRBD1. The CDR3 is 15 amino acids. The J segment lost 3 bases and the V segment lost 4 bases, leaving 5 bases of the junction unmatched. Germline assignment: CDR1 SEHNR and CDR2 FQNEAQ (reference sequence). CDR3 nucleotides: TGTGCCAGCAGCTCATACAGGGGTGCTAATGAAAAACTGTTTTTT. Translating it yields CASSSYRGANEKLFF.

This clonotype was recorded at least ten times. The chain joins TRBV5-1 to TRBJ2-3, with unresolved D. This CDR3 has 15 amino acids. Trimming shortened V by 1 base and J by 0 bases, and 9 bases separated the two germline ends. CDR1 and CDR2 from the germline V gene are SGHRS and YFSETQ. The CDR3 spells CASSLNTGSTDTQYF. CDR3 sequence (DNA): TGCGCCAGCAGCTTGAATACTGGGAGCACAGATACGCAGTATTTT.

The V gene is TRBV20-1, the J gene TRBJ1-2; maybe TRBD1 (5 bases). Germline assignment: CDR1 DFQATT and CDR2 SNEGSKA (reference sequence). V shed 3 bases and J shed 3 bases, with 14 bases lying between them. The CDR3 covers 14 residues. CDR3 in DNA: TGCAGTGCTAGTGACACCCAGGGAGACTATGGCTACACCTTC. As protein: CSASDTQGDYGYTF.

The chain uses TRBV3-1 and TRBJ1-5; D may be TRBD1 (5 bases). Germline V gene data show CDR1 as LGHDT and CDR2 as YNNKEL (reference sequence). Between the trimmed V and J ends, which lost 6 bases and 3 bases, there was a span of 12 bases. This CDR3 has 14 amino acids. DNA for the CDR3: TGTGCCAGCAGTGAGGGACCGTTCAATCAGCCCCAGCATTTT. The encoded protein is CASSEGPFNQPQHF.

The gene calls are TRBV4-3 and TRBJ1-1; possibly TRBD1 for D (6 bases). Per germline, CDR1 LGHNA and CDR2 YSLEER. The CDR3 length is 13 residues. Between the trimmed V and J ends, which lost 0 bases and 8 bases, there was a span of 10 bases. Here the CDR3 reads CASSQEGAREAFF. The CDR3 coding sequence is TGCGCCAGCAGCCAAGAGGGGGCTCGGGAAGCTTTCTTT.

The rearrangement links TRBV7-9 to TRBJ1-3; no definite D call. V gave up 8 bases and J gave up 0 bases, with 11 bases separating them. The germline V gene encodes CDR1 SEHNR and CDR2 FQNEAQ (reference sequence). This CDR3 is 14 amino acids long. The CDR3 DNA follows: TGTGCCAGCGCCCTAGGGAGCTCTGGAAACACCATATATTTT. Translated, it gives CASALGSSGNTIYF.

This chain joins TRBV12-3 or TRBV12-4 and TRBJ1-1; TRBD1 is a possible D gene (5 bases). CDR3 length equals 14 residues. Trimming removed 2 bases at V and 6 bases at J, with 13 bases between. The CDR3 reads CASSLRGSKSEAFF. CDR3 in DNA: TGTGCCAGCAGTTTAAGGGGAAGTAAATCTGAAGCTTTCTTT.

The chain links TRBV4-1 to TRBJ2-7, with D maybe TRBD1 (6 bases). The V and J ends lost 1 base and 1 base respectively, with 11 bases between them. This CDR3 region has 15 residues. Germline V gene lookup returns CDR1 MGHRA and CDR2 YSYEKL. CDR3 in amino acids: CASSQVDGQSYEQYF. In DNA form, the CDR3 reads TGCGCCAGCAGCCAAGTCGACGGACAGTCCTACGAGCAGTACTTC.

This clonotype was seen a handful of times. The V gene is TRBV6-6, the J gene TRBJ1-6; 10 bases are shared with TRBD1. Germline trimming cut 6 bases from V and 7 bases from J; bases unmatched to any gene: 3. This CDR3 spans 14 amino acids. The germline V gene encodes CDR1 MNHNY and CDR2 SVGAGI (reference sequence). The CDR3 sequence: CASRPGQGNSPLHF. The CDR3 DNA reads TGTGCCAGCAGGCCGGGACAGGGGAATTCACCCCTCCACTTT.

This clonotype was seen a handful of times. The V and J genes are TRBV5-1 and TRBJ1-1; tentative D call: TRBD1 (5 bases). Between the trimmed V and J ends, which lost 6 bases and 9 bases, there was a span of 18 bases. Looked up from germline, CDR1 is SGHRS and CDR2 is YFSETQ. The CDR3 runs 13 residues. The CDR3 here is CASNVVGGQKAFF. In nucleotides, the CDR3 is TGCGCCAGCAATGTTGTGGGGGGTCAGAAAGCTTTCTTT.

The gene calls are TRBV24-1 and TRBJ2-3; possible D gene TRBD2, 5 bases. Per germline, CDR1 KGHDR and CDR2 SFDVKD. The V and J ends lost 4 bases and 2 bases respectively, with 6 bases between them. The CDR3 spans 13 residues. CDR3 DNA sequence: TGTGCCACCAGTGACGGGGACACAGATACGCAGTATTTT. Protein: CATSDGDTDTQYF.

V and J are TRBV5-5 and TRBJ2-7; 8 positions match TRBD1. V was clipped by 4 bases and J by 4 bases; unmatched bases: 7. From germline, CDR1 is SGHKS and CDR2 YYEKEE (reference sequence). The CDR3 length is 14 residues. The CDR3 loop is CASSLGQEIYEQYF. DNA of the CDR3: TGTGCCAGCAGCCTGGGACAGGAGATATACGAGCAGTACTTC.

V usage is TRBV6-6 and J usage is TRBJ2-3; D unresolved. The CDR3 totals 14 residues. V was clipped by 6 bases and J by 0 bases, with 10 bases between them. CDR1 is MNHNY and CDR2 is SVGAGI in the germline V gene (reference sequence). CDR3: CASRLQTSTDTQYF. CDR3 nucleotide sequence: TGTGCCAGCAGACTTCAGACTAGCACAGATACGCAGTATTTT.

Ten or more counts support this clonotype. The chain has TRBV20-1 and TRBJ2-3, with D uncertain. The V end was cut by 2 bases, the J end by 2 bases, with 2 bases between. The CDR3 loop spans 11 amino acids. CDR1 DFQATT and CDR2 SNEGSKA come from the germline V gene (reference sequence). CDR3 residues: CSARPTDTQYF. CDR3 nucleotide sequence: TGCAGTGCTAGACCCACAGATACGCAGTATTTT.

The chain is built from TRBV12-3 or TRBV12-4 and TRBJ2-7; 8 bases agree with TRBD1. The junction had 5 bases not matched to a gene; V was cut back by 3 bases and J by 1 base. This CDR3 comprises 15 residues. This CDR3 is CASSFGTGISYEQYF. CDR3 in DNA: TGTGCCAGCAGTTTTGGGACAGGCATTTCCTACGAGCAGTACTTC.

This clonotype was counted many times. The chain combines TRBV4-3 with TRBJ1-2, with D possibly being TRBD1 (6 bases). V dropped 1 base and J dropped 3 bases, with 12 bases sitting between them. CDR1 is LGHNA and CDR2 is YSLEER in the germline V gene. This CDR3 is built from 15 residues. CDR3 residues: CASSQVIRGDYGYTF. CDR3 DNA: TGCGCCAGCAGCCAAGTTATCAGGGGTGACTATGGCTACACCTTC.

To note about this clonotype: Just one base apart from a much larger clone, this may be a read error. V and J are TRBV20-1 and TRBJ2-1; 11 bases map to TRBD2. This CDR3 region has 15 residues. Per germline, CDR1 DFQATT and CDR2 SNEGSKA (reference sequence). CDR3 DNA: TGCAATGCTAGATATCGGACTAGCGGGTACAATGAGCAGTTCTTC. The encoded protein is CNARYRTSGYNEQFF.